The 2 T cell receptor beta chains reported below all come from one sample, sequenced in a study of cytomegalovirus exposure and HLA in healthy donors. PCR involved 60 Vbeta and 13 Jbeta primers. Clones were sequenced by immunoSEQ multiplex PCR, and TCRdb holds only the in-frame ones, with some missing. This sample yields about 120,000 clones, of which about four fifths are seen a single time; 1% belongs to the top ten. Sequencing was done on a sample of PBMCs. The source is a human donor in good health.

The chain joins TRBV11-2 to TRBJ2-3; the match to TRBD2 covers 12 bases. The CDR3 runs 16 residues. Germline V gene lookup returns CDR1 SGHAT and CDR2 FQNNGV. J lost 1 base, V lost 1 base, and 0 bases had no gene match. The CDR3 is CASSLGLAGGTDTQYF. CDR3 DNA sequence: TGTGCCAGCAGCTTAGGACTAGCGGGGGGCACAGATACGCAGTATTTT.

The rearrangement joins TRBV6-1 to TRBJ1-4; D unclear. Trimming shortened V by 0 bases and J by 0 bases, and 8 bases separated the two germline ends. CDR3 size: 16 residues. The germline V gene encodes CDR1 MNHNS and CDR2 SASEGT. This CDR3 is CASSEALRATNEKLFF. The CDR3 DNA sequence: TGTGCCAGCAGTGAAGCGCTTCGAGCAACTAATGAAAAACTGTTTTTT.